One sample yielded the 21 T cell receptor beta chains listed below, sequenced in a study of T cells in women clearing cervical HPV infection. Method: immunoSEQ multiplex PCR; TCRdb's copy keeps in-frame clones and lacks some. The ten top clones account for 7.5% to 8.5%, within a sample of some 10,000 clones. The sequencing input was blood buffy coat. The receptors derive from a woman between 18 and 69 years old with a cervical HPV16 infection that either progressed to CIN3+ or cleared (not recorded which).

Concerning this clone: The read halts 3 residues ahead of the CDR3 end, with the missing end drawn from the germline J gene. This chain connects TRBV7-3 to TRBJ1-4; D is uncertain. CDR1 and CDR2 (germline): SGHTA, FQGTGA. CDR3 length: 14 amino acids. The CDR3 loop reads CASSLTLSNSPLFF. CDR3 DNA (partial): TGTGCCAGCAGCTTAACCTTGAGCAATTCACCA.

As concerns this clone: Read sequence stops 3 residues before the CDR3 end, and the germline J gene provides the missing end. This chain connects TRBV5-1 to TRBJ2-2, with TRBD1 matching over 10 bases. The CDR3 extends over 15 amino acids. Germline CDR1 and CDR2: SGHRS and YFSETQ. The DNA read from the CDR3 is TGCGCCAGCAGCCCGGGACAGGGGTTTAATTCACCG. Amino acid sequence: CASSPGQGFNSP. The whole CDR3 protein is CASSPGQGFNSPLFF.

As for this clone: The DNA ends 3 residues before the CDR3 does, and the rest of the CDR3 is filled in from the germline J gene. The genes are TRBV20-1 and TRBJ2-7, with D perhaps TRBD2 (6 bases). CDR1 and CDR2 from the germline V gene are DFQATT and SNEGSKA (reference sequence). Trimming pared 1 base from V and 0 bases from J, leaving 10 bases between. The CDR3 totals 14 residues. The chain's CDR3 is CSARVGGGSYEQYF. CDR3 DNA, as far as it was read: TGCAGTGCTAGAGTCGGGGGAGGCTCCTACGAG.

About this clone: The CDR3 end falls 3 residues outside the read, so it is completed with the germline J gene. The chain couples TRBV27 to TRBJ2-3, with 10 bases aligning to TRBD2. Germline V lookup: CDR1 MNHEY, CDR2 SMNVEV (reference sequence). CDR3 length equals 16 residues. J gave up 1 base and V 3 bases, and 4 bases lay outside the gene matches. The CDR3 sequence: CASSFRLAGGTDTQYF. The CDR3 DNA, read in part, is TGTGCCAGCAGTTTCCGGCTAGCGGGAGGCACAGATACG.

Note on this clone: The CDR3 end lies 3 residues beyond the end of the read and is filled in from the germline J gene. V is TRBV5-1 and J is TRBJ1-1; D unresolved. There are 14 residues in the CDR3. Germline CDR1 is SGHRS and CDR2 is YFSETQ. The CDR3 is CASSLAGYRSEAFF. The sequenced part of the CDR3 DNA is TGCGCCAGCAGCTTGGCAGGATATCGATCAGAA.

In the case of this clone: The read halts 3 residues ahead of the CDR3 end, with the missing end drawn from the germline J gene. The rearrangement uses TRBV20-1 and TRBJ2-7; 8 bases fit TRBD2. Germline CDR1 is DFQATT and CDR2 is SNEGSKA (reference sequence). The CDR3 is made up of 18 amino acids. The V and J ends lost 1 base and 3 bases, in that order; junction bases with no gene match: 17. The CDR3 reads CSARAPGLGFLGDYEQYF. The sequenced part of the CDR3 DNA is TGCAGTGCTAGAGCCCCGGGACTAGGTTTTTTGGGGGACTACGAG.

To note about this clone: Read sequence stops 3 residues before the CDR3 end, and the germline J gene provides the missing end. V is TRBV5-1 and J is TRBJ2-1; possibly TRBD2 for D (6 bases). This CDR3 region has 14 residues. Trimming removed 2 bases from V and 0 bases from J, with 6 bases in between. CDR1 and CDR2 (germline): SGHRS, YFSETQ. CDR3 residues: CASSFGGSYNEQFF. CDR3 bases read: TGCGCCAGCAGCTTCGGGGGCTCCTACAATGAG.

This clone counts as medium-sized by frequency. The sequenced fragment ends 3 residues before the CDR3 boundary, so the rest is inferred from the germline J gene. V is TRBV29-1 and J is TRBJ1-2, with D possibly being TRBD1 (5 bases). The CDR3 length is 13 residues. V gave up 5 bases and J gave up 6 bases, with 16 bases separating them. Germline V gives CDR1 SQVTM, CDR2 ANQGSEA. CDR3 amino acids: CSVSQTVQNGYTF. The CDR3 bases that were read are TGCAGCGTTTCTCAGACAGTCCAGAATGGC.

On this clone: The sequenced fragment ends 3 residues before the CDR3 boundary, so the rest is inferred from the germline J gene. The V and J genes are TRBV7-8 and TRBJ2-2; 9 bases match TRBD2. Unmatched junction bases numbered 12, after V lost 5 bases and J lost 8 bases. The CDR3 totals 16 residues. The germline gives CDR1 SGHVS, CDR2 FQNEAQ. Here the CDR3 reads CASSRPSGVVPGELFF. The part of the CDR3 DNA that was read is TGTGCCAGCAGCCGACCTAGCGGGGTCGTTCCGGGGGAG.

The sequenced part of the CDR3 DNA is TGTGCCAGCAGCATACAAGAGACG. It yields the protein CASSIQET. The complete CDR3 protein is CASSIQETQYF. V usage is TRBV7-9 and J usage is TRBJ2-3; D is ambiguous. The DNA ends 3 residues before the CDR3 does, and the rest of the CDR3 is filled in from the germline J gene. Germline CDR1 is SEHNR and CDR2 is FQNEAQ (reference sequence). The CDR3 length is 11 residues.

In the case of this clone: The CDR3 goes on 3 residues after the read ends, and that part is filled in from the germline J gene. The genes are TRBV6-1 and TRBJ1-5; TRBD1 matches at 10 bases. The germline gives CDR1 MNHNS, CDR2 SASEGT. CDR3 size: 18 residues. V shed 1 base, J shed 4 bases, and the junction held 10 bases outside the gene matches. The CDR3 bases that were read are TGTGCCAGCAGTGAAGTCTGGGCAGGGACAGGGGATAATCAGCCC. Its translation is CASSEVWAGTGDNQP. The entire CDR3 protein is CASSEVWAGTGDNQPQHF.

About this clone itself: The read falls 3 residues short of the CDR3 end, and the missing part is taken from the germline J gene. The rearrangement links TRBV23-1 to TRBJ2-2; possible D gene TRBD1, 5 bases. TRBV23-1 has ORF status, its function being uncertain. Trimming removed 3 bases at V and 1 base at J, with 18 bases between. This CDR3 has 18 amino acids. The CDR3: CASSHPKSEGVNTGELFF. CDR3 DNA (partial): TGCGCCAGCAGTCATCCCAAAAGTGAAGGGGTGAACACCGGGGAG.

As regards this clone: The read ends 3 residues shy of where the CDR3 ends; the end is completed using the germline J gene. This rearrangement joins TRBV20-1 to TRBJ1-1; TRBD1 is a possible D gene (5 bases). CDR3 length: 16 residues. From germline, CDR1 is DFQATT and CDR2 SNEGSKA (reference sequence). CDR3 DNA (partial): TGCAGTGCTAGAGACCTTCAGGCCGGCAGGGTCGGCGGA. Translation gives CSARDLQAGRVGG. The entire CDR3 sequence reads CSARDLQAGRVGGAFF.

Of note for this clone: Coverage ceases 3 residues before the CDR3 finishes, and the germline J gene fills in the end. The rearrangement joins TRBV19 to TRBJ1-5; 7 nucleotides match TRBD1. J lost 0 bases, V lost 9 bases, and 11 bases had no gene match. The CDR3 totals 16 residues. Germline loops: CDR1 LNHDA, CDR2 SQIVND (reference sequence). The CDR3 is CASGPGQLASNQPQHF. The CDR3 bases that were read are TGTGCCAGCGGTCCGGGACAGTTGGCTAGCAATCAGCCC.

Turning to this clone: The read finishes 3 residues shy of the CDR3 end, and the germline J gene is used to complete it. The same CDR3 arises from other DNA sequences in this sample as well. The rearrangement links TRBV6-1 to TRBJ1-3; D not certain. The CDR3 has 16 amino acids. Trimming took off 1 base at V and 0 bases at J, with 10 bases between the two ends. Germline-derived CDR1 and CDR2 are MNHNS and SASEGT. CDR3 loop: CASSEVWAPSGNTIYF. The covered CDR3 bases are TGTGCCAGCAGTGAAGTGTGGGCTCCCTCTGGAAACACC.

This clone registers medium-sized by frequency. The read ends 3 residues before the CDR3 terminus; that terminus is restored from the germline J gene. This chain connects TRBV19 to TRBJ2-3, with TRBD2 matching over 9 bases. There are 17 residues in the CDR3. CDR1 is LNHDA and CDR2 is SQIVND in the germline V gene (reference sequence). Trimming took 5 bases from V and 2 from J; bases not matched to a gene: 11. The DNA read from the CDR3 is TGTGCCAGTAGTCTTACCCCCGGGACTAGCTTCACAGATACG. Its translation: CASSLTPGTSFTDT. The entire CDR3 is CASSLTPGTSFTDTQYF.

A note on this clone: The read halts 3 residues ahead of the CDR3 end, with the missing end drawn from the germline J gene. The genes are TRBV19 and TRBJ2-3; D assignment may be TRBD1 or TRBD2 (5 bases each). Per germline, CDR1 LNHDA and CDR2 SQIVND (reference sequence). The CDR3 has 16 residues. The CDR3 DNA, read in part, is TGTGCCAGTAGTGGCAGGGAAGAGGGGCCACGCGAGACG. Protein product: CASSGREEGPRET. The complete CDR3 sequence is CASSGREEGPRETQYF.

Of note for this clone: The read gets to within 3 residues of the CDR3 end, and the germline J gene fills in the rest. V and J are TRBV2 and TRBJ1-1; D unclear. This CDR3 has 11 residues. Germline V gene sequence: CDR1 SNHLY, CDR2 FYNNEI. V lost 7 bases and J lost 4, with 7 bases in between. Partial CDR3 DNA: TGTGCCAGCATCGCCAGCACTGAA. Amino acids: CASIASTE. The entire CDR3 protein reads CASIASTEAFF.

As to this clone: The read ends 3 residues before the CDR3 terminus; that terminus is restored from the germline J gene. The chain uses TRBV27 and TRBJ2-1; 7 bases are a match to TRBD1. CDR1 MNHEY and CDR2 SMNVEV come from the germline V gene (reference sequence). With V trimmed by 3 bases and J by 5 bases, 4 bases remained unmatched. The CDR3 runs 14 residues. The CDR3 spells CASSFRQGNNEQFF. CDR3 DNA (partial): TGTGCCAGCAGTTTCCGACAGGGAAACAATGAG.

By frequency, this clone is medium-sized. The read ends 3 residues before the CDR3 terminus; that terminus is restored from the germline J gene. V is TRBV19 and J is TRBJ2-3, with D unclear. Per the germline V gene, CDR1 is LNHDA and CDR2 is SQIVND (reference sequence). The CDR3 totals 12 residues. V was clipped by 3 bases and J by 4 bases, with 5 bases between them. The CDR3 sequence is CASSIFPDTQYF. The CDR3 DNA, read in part, is TGTGCCAGTAGTATCTTCCCAGATACG. The variable domain in full, completed from reference TRBV19 and TRBJ2-3, reads DGGITQSPKYLFRKEGQNVTLSCEQNLNHDAMYWYRQDPGQGLRLIYYSQIVNDFQKGDIAEGYSVSREKKESFPLTVTSAQKNPTAFYLCASSIFPDTQYFGPGTRLTVL.

A remark on this clone: The read gets to within 3 residues of the CDR3 end, and the germline J gene fills in the rest. The J gene is TRBJ1-5, the V gene TRBV19; 8 bases agree with TRBD1. This CDR3 comprises 14 residues. V lost 6 bases and J lost 7; bases outside the gene matches: 8. Looked up from germline, CDR1 is LNHDA and CDR2 is SQIVND (reference sequence). CDR3 DNA, as far as it was read: TGTGCCAGTAGCCGACAGGGGCACGGACAGCCC. Its translation is CASSRQGHGQP. The full CDR3 protein reads CASSRQGHGQPQHF. Drawing the rest from reference TRBV19 and TRBJ1-5, the complete variable domain is DGGITQSPKYLFRKEGQNVTLSCEQNLNHDAMYWYRQDPGQGLRLIYYSQIVNDFQKGDIAEGYSVSREKKESFPLTVTSAQKNPTAFYLCASSRQGHGQPQHFGDGTRLSIL.